The rows below give T cell receptor beta chains drawn from one sample of a study of T cells in Graves' hyperthyroidism and ophthalmopathy. TCRdb re-called the multiplex PCR reads through MiXCR, storing one row per CDR3 protein. Of 500,000 to 700,000 distinct CDR3 sequences in the sample, 16% were seen once. Sequenced input: blood. The receptors here all came from a woman aged 18-29 years with Graves' hyperthyroidism. CDR3s include the opening cysteine and the closing phenylalanine or tryptophan. Fields, in order: V gene, J gene, D gene, clone size, CDR3 DNA, CDR3 protein. A D gene is named only where the DNA matches it firmly. Clone size is not always given. Where it is, it says once, few, many or a class for expanded clones.

TRBV5-4	TRBJ2-7	-	-	TGTGCCAGCAGCCCGGGGTCCTTCTACGAGCAGTACTTC	CASSPGSFYEQYF
TRBV3-1	TRBJ2-3	TRBD2	many	TGTGCCAGCAGCCGCCTCTCTAGCGGCAGCACAGATACGCAGTATTTT	CASSRLSSGSTDTQYF
TRBV2	TRBJ2-3	-	many	TGTGCCAGCCAGGGGATATTAGATACGCAGTATTTT	CASQGILDTQYF
TRBV11-2	TRBJ2-2	TRBD2	-	TGTGCCAGCAGGATAGCGGGGGGGCTGAACACCGGGGAGCTGTTTTTT	CASRIAGGLNTGELFF
TRBV20-1	TRBJ1-4	-	once	TGCAGTGCTAGAGATAGCGCAGGGACTAATGAAAAACTGTTTTTT	CSARDSAGTNEKLFF
TRBV7-2	TRBJ1-1	-	-	TGTGCCAGCAGCTCTGATCAGCAGAAGTGGGCTAGGGCTGAAGCTTTCTTT	CASSSDQQKWARAEAFF
TRBV29-1	TRBJ2-2	-	many	TGCAGCGTTGTAGTCTGGGCCGGGGAGCTGTTTTTT	CSVVVWAGELFF
TRBV6-7	TRBJ2-7	TRBD1	-	TGTGCCAGCAGAAAGGGGGCCTTAATTGGGGAGCAGTACTTC	CASRKGALIGEQYF
TRBV4-2	TRBJ2-2	TRBD2	-	TGTGCCAGCAGCCAAGAAGGGACTAGCGGGGGGACCACCGGGGAGCTGTTTTTT	CASSQEGTSGGTTGELFF
TRBV3-1	TRBJ2-7	-	few	TGTGCCAGCAGCCAAGATCAACAGGTCTCCTACGAGCAGTACTTC	CASSQDQQVSYEQYF
TRBV18	TRBJ2-2	-	few	TGTGCCAGCTCAGCGACAGGCGGCGGGGAGCTGTTTTTT	CASSATGGGELFF
TRBV29-1	TRBJ1-5	-	many	TGCAGCGTTGGGTACGGGAGCAATCAGCCCCAGCATTTT	CSVGYGSNQPQHF
TRBV10-3	TRBJ1-5	-	many	TGTGCCATCAGTGAGGGGCAGGCCGGTCAGCCCCAGCATTTT	CAISEGQAGQPQHF
TRBV25-1	TRBJ2-3	-	-	TGTGCCAGCAGGGAGGAAATCACAGATACGCAGTATTTT	CASREEITDTQYF
TRBV30	TRBJ2-1	TRBD2	few	TGTGCCTGGAGCACCGCTAGCGGGAGGGGTGGGAATGAGCAGTTCTTC	CAWSTASGRGGNEQFF
TRBV5-1	TRBJ2-5	-	-	TGCGCCAGCAGTTCGTCACAGGGTTGGGAGACCCAGTACTTC	CASSSSQGWETQYF
TRBV27	TRBJ2-7	TRBD1	-	TGTGCCAGCAGTTTCAAGACAGGGGGCAGCTACGAGCAGTACTTC	CASSFKTGGSYEQYF
TRBV10-2	TRBJ2-5	TRBD2	many	TGCGCCAGCAGTGAGTCGTTACTAGCGGGAACAACCGGGGAGACCCAGTACTTC	CASSESLLAGTTGETQYF
TRBV13	TRBJ2-5	TRBD1	few	TGTGCCAGTAACCCGGGACAGGGGGCGGCAGAGACCCAGTACTTC	CASNPGQGAAETQYF
TRBV7-2	TRBJ2-7	TRBD1	-	TGTGCCAGCAGCATAAGGACAGGGAGCTCCTACGAGCAGTACTTC	CASSIRTGSSYEQYF
TRBV12-3/TRBV12-4	TRBJ2-1	-	many	TGTGCCAGCAGTTTAGAACTAAGCGCCTTCGATGAGCAGTTCTTC	CASSLELSAFDEQFF
TRBV7-2	TRBJ1-4	-	few	TGTGCCAGCAGCTTAGCAGGATTTAATGAAAAACTGTTTTTT	CASSLAGFNEKLFF
TRBV19	TRBJ1-5	-	-	TGTGCCAGTAGTTCTGGAAAGGGGAGCAATCAGCCCCAGCATTTT	CASSSGKGSNQPQHF
TRBV7-9	TRBJ2-7	-	-	TGTGCCAGCAGGGAACAGGGCCACTCCTACGAGCAGTACTTC	CASREQGHSYEQYF
TRBV4-3	TRBJ2-7	TRBD1	few	TGCGCCAGCAGCCAAGATCGTTTTGCAGGGGGCTACGAGCAGTACTTC	CASSQDRFAGGYEQYF
TRBV20-1	TRBJ1-5	-	many	TGCAGTGCTACCGGCGGGGGAGGGGGCAATCAGCCCCAGCATTTT	CSATGGGGGNQPQHF
TRBV7-9	TRBJ2-7	-	few	TGTGCCAGCGCCTACCGGGACGGCCCTCTCGAGCAGTACTTC	CASAYRDGPLEQYF
TRBV7-2	TRBJ2-5	TRBD1	few	TGTGCCAGCAGCCCGACCCCACAGGGGTCCGGGGAGACCCAGTACTTC	CASSPTPQGSGETQYF
TRBV29-1	TRBJ2-1	-	many	TGCAGCGGTAAGGACACCTACAATGAGCAGTTCTTC	CSGKDTYNEQFF
TRBV20-1	TRBJ1-1	TRBD1	many	TGCAGTGCTATGGACAGGAACTTGAACACTGAAGCTTTCTTT	CSAMDRNLNTEAFF
TRBV7-7	TRBJ2-5	-	few	TGTGCTAGCAGCCGCCCCGACAGGCCGGAGGCCCAGTACTTC	CASSRPDRPEAQYF
TRBV19	TRBJ2-2	TRBD2	-	TGTGCCGGGGGACTAGCGGGAAGCGGGACCGGGGAGCTGTTTTTT	CAGGLAGSGTGELFF
TRBV5-1	TRBJ2-7	TRBD2	-	TGCGCCAGCAGCTTGGTTAGCGGGGGGGCCCTTGGGTACGAGCAGTACTTC	CASSLVSGGALGYEQYF
TRBV18	TRBJ2-6	-	few	TGTGCCAGCTCACCAGTAGGGGTTGGGGCCAACGTCCTGACTTTC	CASSPVGVGANVLTF
TRBV10-3	TRBJ2-5	TRBD1	few	TGTGCCATCAGTGACCCCCGGGACAGAAACCAAGAGACCCAGTACTTC	CAISDPRDRNQETQYF
TRBV19	TRBJ2-2	-	few	TGTGCCAGTAGTCCCCGACCGGGGGCCGGGGAGCTGTTTTTT	CASSPRPGAGELFF
TRBV19	TRBJ2-7	TRBD2	-	TGTGCCAGTAGTAAGACTAGCGACTACGAGCAGTACTTC	CASSKTSDYEQYF
TRBV6-1	TRBJ2-3	-	many	TGTGCCAGCAGATACGACTCTGGTGGTAGGCAGTATTTT	CASRYDSGGRQYF
TRBV20-1	TRBJ2-7	TRBD2	many	TGCAGTGCTAGACCGCTTCAGCGGGAGAGTTCCTACGAGCAGTACTTC	CSARPLQRESSYEQYF
TRBV20-1	TRBJ2-7	TRBD1	many	TGCAGTGCTACCGCCCGGACAGGGTATGAGCAGTACTTC	CSATARTGYEQYF
TRBV6-2/TRBV6-3	TRBJ2-7	TRBD1	many	TGTGCCAGCAGTTTACAGGGGGAGACCTACGAGCAGTACTTC	CASSLQGETYEQYF
TRBV7-9	TRBJ2-1	TRBD2	few	TGTGCCAGCAGCCAATATAGCGGGAGAGGAAGTGAGCAGTTCTTC	CASSQYSGRGSEQFF
TRBV24-1	TRBJ2-3	TRBD1	many	TGTGCCACCAGTGATTTGGGACAGGGGGCAGATACGCAGTATTTT	CATSDLGQGADTQYF
TRBV2	TRBJ2-7	TRBD2	-	TGTGCCAGCAGTGATGCTAGCGGCTCCTACGAGCAGTACTTC	CASSDASGSYEQYF
TRBV7-2	TRBJ2-3	-	many	TGTGCCAGCAGCAATCTGGGCGCTGATACGCAGTATTTT	CASSNLGADTQYF
TRBV9	TRBJ1-5	-	many	TGTGCCAGCAGCGAAGAGGCGACGGGACAGCCCCAGCATTTT	CASSEEATGQPQHF
TRBV6-1	TRBJ1-2	TRBD1	many	TGTGCCAGCATTCAGGGGGCGCAGAGCTATGGCTACACCTTC	CASIQGAQSYGYTF
TRBV11-2	TRBJ2-5	TRBD2	many	TGTGCCAGCAGCTCATCTGGCGGGGGGGGGGAGACCCAGTACTTC	CASSSSGGGGETQYF